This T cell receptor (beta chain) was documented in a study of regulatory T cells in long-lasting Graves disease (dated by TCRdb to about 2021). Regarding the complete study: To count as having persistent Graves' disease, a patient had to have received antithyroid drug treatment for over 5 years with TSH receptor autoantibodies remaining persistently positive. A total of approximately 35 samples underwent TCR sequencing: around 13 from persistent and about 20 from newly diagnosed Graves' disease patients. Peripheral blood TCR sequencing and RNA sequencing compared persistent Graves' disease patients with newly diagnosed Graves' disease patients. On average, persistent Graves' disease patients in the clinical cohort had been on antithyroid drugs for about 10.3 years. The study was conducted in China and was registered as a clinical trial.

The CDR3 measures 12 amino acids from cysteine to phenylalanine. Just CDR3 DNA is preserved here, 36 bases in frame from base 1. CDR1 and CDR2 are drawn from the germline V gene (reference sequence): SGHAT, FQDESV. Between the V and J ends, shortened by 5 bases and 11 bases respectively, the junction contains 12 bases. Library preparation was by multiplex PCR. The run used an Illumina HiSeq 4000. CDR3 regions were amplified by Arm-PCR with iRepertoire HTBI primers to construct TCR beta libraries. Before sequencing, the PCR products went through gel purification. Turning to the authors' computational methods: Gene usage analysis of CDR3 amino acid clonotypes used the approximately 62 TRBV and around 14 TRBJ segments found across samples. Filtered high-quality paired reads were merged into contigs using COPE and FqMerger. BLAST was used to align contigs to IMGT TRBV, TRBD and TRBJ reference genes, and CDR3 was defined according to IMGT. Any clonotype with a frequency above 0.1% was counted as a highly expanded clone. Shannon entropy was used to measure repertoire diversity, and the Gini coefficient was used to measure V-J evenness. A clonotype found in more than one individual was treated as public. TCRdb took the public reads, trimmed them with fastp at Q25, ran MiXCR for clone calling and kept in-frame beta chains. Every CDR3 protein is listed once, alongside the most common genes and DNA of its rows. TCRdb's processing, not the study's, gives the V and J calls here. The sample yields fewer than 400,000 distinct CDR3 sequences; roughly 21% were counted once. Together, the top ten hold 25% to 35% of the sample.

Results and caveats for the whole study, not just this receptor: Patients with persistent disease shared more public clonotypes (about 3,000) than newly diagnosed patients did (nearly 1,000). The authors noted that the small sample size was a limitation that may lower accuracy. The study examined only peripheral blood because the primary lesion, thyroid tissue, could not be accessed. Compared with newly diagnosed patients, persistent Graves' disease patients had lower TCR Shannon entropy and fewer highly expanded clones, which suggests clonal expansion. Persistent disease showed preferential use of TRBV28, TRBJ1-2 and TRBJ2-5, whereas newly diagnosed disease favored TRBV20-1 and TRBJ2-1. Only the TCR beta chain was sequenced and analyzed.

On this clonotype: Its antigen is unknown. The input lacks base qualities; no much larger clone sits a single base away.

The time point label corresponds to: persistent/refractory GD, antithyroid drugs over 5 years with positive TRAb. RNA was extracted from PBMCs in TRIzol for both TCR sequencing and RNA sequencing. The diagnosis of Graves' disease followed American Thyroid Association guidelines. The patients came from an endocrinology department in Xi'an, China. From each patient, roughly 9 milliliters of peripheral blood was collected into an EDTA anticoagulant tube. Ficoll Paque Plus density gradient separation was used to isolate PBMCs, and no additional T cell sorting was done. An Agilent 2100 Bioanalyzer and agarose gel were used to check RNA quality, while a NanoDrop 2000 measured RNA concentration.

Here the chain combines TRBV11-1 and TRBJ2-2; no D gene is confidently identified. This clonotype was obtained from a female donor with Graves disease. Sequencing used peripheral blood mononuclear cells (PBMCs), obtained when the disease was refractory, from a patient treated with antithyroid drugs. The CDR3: CASSPRTKELFF. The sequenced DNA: TGTGCCAGCAGCCCTCGGACGAAAGAGCTGTTTTTT.